This T cell receptor beta chain was observed in a study of chemoradiotherapy in HPV16-positive cancers (dated by TCRdb to between 2022 and 2023). Notes on the research overall: Using functional T-cell assays on cells from two HPV16-positive patients, the researchers defined candidate HPV-specific T-cell clones and common TCR motifs. The candidate HPV-specific TCRs and motifs were then tracked in TCR repertoires from around 86 patients with HPV-related cancers. Whether T-cell immunity against the HPV oncoproteins E6 and E7 changes during chemoradiotherapy and whether survival is affected by this immunity were examined in the study.

The library was built by means of the immunoSEQ multiplex PCR assay. In its TCRdb copy, this immuneACCESS table keeps in-frame sequences only and misses some clones. Where compared with another copy, unresolved V genes explain less than half of these, and the others have no known cause. This sample lists some 1,500 clones; 55% to 80% were detected once. The ten largest clones take up around 20% of the sample. The CDR1 and CDR2 encoded by the germline V gene are ENHRY and SYGVKD. The CDR3 goes from the cysteine to the phenylalanine over 12 residues. The DNA shown is the 36-base CDR3, in frame from base 1. What the study reported, not specific to this receptor: In HPV16-positive patients, expansion of HPV-responsive T cells during chemoradiotherapy was found to be associated with improved recurrence-free survival. Expansion of candidate HPV-specific clones and E7-related TCR motifs was observed in the tumor microenvironment during treatment, whereas no such expansion was observed for non-HPV-specific T cells. Only two HPV16-positive patients were used to derive the functional definition of HPV-specific T cells, and the survival association was reported for HPV16-positive patients.

On this clone itself: It lacks a known antigen. Sequence at one end of the junction differs from germline and may be a read error.

Repertoires were sampled multiple times during chemoradiotherapy, which allowed clonal expansion in the tumor microenvironment to be followed. The chain is encoded by TRBV10-3 joined to TRBJ2-7; the D segment could be TRBD2, given 5 matching bases. Sequences were derived from tumor tissue, sampled from a patient who underwent chemoradiotherapy. The receptor was derived from a human donor with HPV-associated anogenital cancer. The nucleotide sequence is given as TGTGCCATCAGATCCGGATCTTGGGAGCAGTATTTC. This yields the protein CAIRSGSWEQYF.